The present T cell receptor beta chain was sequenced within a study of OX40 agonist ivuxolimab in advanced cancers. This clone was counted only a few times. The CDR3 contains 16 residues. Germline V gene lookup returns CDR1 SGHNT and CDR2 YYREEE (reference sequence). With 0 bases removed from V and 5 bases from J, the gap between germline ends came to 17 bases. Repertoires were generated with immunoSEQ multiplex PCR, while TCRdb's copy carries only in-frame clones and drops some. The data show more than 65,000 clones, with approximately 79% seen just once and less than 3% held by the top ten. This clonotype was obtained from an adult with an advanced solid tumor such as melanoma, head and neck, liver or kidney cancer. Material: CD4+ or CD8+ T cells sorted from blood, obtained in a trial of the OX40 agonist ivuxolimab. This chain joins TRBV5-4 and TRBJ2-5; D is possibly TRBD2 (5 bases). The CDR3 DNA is TGTGCCAGCAGCTTGGGCCGAGGGCGGGCGGGCGAGACCCAGTACTTC. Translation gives CASSLGRGRAGETQYF.